Shown below are 16 T cell receptor beta chains from a single sample sequenced in a study of blood T cell repertoires in COVID-19. TCRdb's copy holds only in-frame clones and misses some; the assay was immunoSEQ multiplex PCR. The data contain about 480,000 clones, less than 90% of them singletons. Specimen: PBMCs or T cells enriched from blood (not recorded which). The receptors were sampled from a woman aged 60-70 years who had recovered from COVID-19.

This rearrangement joins TRBV18 to TRBJ1-1; D may be TRBD1 (6 bases). The germline V gene has CDR1 KGHSH and CDR2 LQKENI. Trimming left V 0 bases short and J 5 bases short, with 19 bases between. The CDR3 loop spans 17 amino acids. The CDR3 reads CASSPPGAGARPTEAFF. The CDR3 DNA reads as TGTGCCAGCTCACCACCAGGGGCAGGGGCCCGTCCAACTGAAGCTTTCTTT. Filled out from reference TRBV18 and TRBJ1-1, the complete variable domain reads NAGVMQNPRHLVRRRGQEARLRCSPMKGHSHVYWYRQLPEEGLKFMVYLQKENIIDESGMPKERFSAEFPKEGPSILRIQQVVRGDSAAYFCASSPPGAGARPTEAFFGQGTRLTVV.

The gene calls are TRBV4-2 and TRBJ1-1, with D unresolved. The CDR3 is made up of 13 amino acids. V was clipped by 1 base and J by 1 base, with 4 bases between them. The germline V gene encodes CDR1 LGHNA and CDR2 YNFKEQ. CDR3 bases: TGTGCCAGCAGCCAAGGGGCGAACACTGAAGCTTTCTTT. Translating it yields CASSQGANTEAFF.

V is TRBV6-5 and J is TRBJ2-1; 12 bases map to TRBD1. V was clipped by 4 bases and J by 7 bases; unmatched bases: 5. The CDR3 has 15 amino acids. Germline values: CDR1 MNHEY, CDR2 SVGAGI. CDR3 bases: TGTGCCAGCAGTTCCGGGACAGGGGGCTCGAATGAGCAGTTCTTC. It specifies CASSSGTGGSNEQFF.

The chain has TRBV28 and TRBJ1-2; D gene ambiguous. The CDR3 has 12 residues. Deletions cut 2 bases from V and 5 bases from J, with 6 bases between. Germline CDR1 MDHEN, CDR2 SYDVKM. CDR3 nucleotides: TGTGCCAGCAGTTTAACGGGATATGGCTACACCTTC. Encoded protein: CASSLTGYGYTF.

The V gene is TRBV7-8, the J gene TRBJ2-7, with D possibly being TRBD2 (6 bases). The V end lost 7 bases, the J end lost 7 bases, and 26 bases lay between the germline ends. The CDR3 contains 16 residues. CDR1 SGHVS and CDR2 FQNEAQ come from the germline V gene. As DNA, the CDR3 is TGTGCCAGCAAAGGGACTGCGGTTTGGGTTACGGGGGAGCAGTACTTC. Translation: CASKGTAVWVTGEQYF.

The chain recombines TRBV6-6 with TRBJ1-1, with D hard to call. CDR3 length: 15 residues. CDR1 MNHNY and CDR2 SVGAGI come from the germline V gene (reference sequence). V gave up 2 bases and J gave up 0 bases, with 10 bases separating them. The CDR3 loop is CASSYLPVMNTEAFF. CDR3 sequence (DNA): TGTGCCAGCAGTTACCTCCCCGTAATGAACACTGAAGCTTTCTTT.

J is TRBJ2-3 and V is TRBV7-2; D unclear. Germline V gene sequence: CDR1 SGHTA, CDR2 FQGNSA. Trimming shortened V by 5 bases and J by 2 bases, and 11 bases separated the two germline ends. CDR3 length equals 14 residues. CDR3 in DNA: TGTGCCAGCAGCCCTTACGCACACACAGATACGCAGTATTTT. Translation gives CASSPYAHTDTQYF.

The chain links TRBV30 to TRBJ1-4, with a weak D call TRBD1 (5 bases). The CDR3 length is 13 residues. With 3 bases removed from V and 8 bases from J, the gap between germline ends came to 13 bases. Germline loops: CDR1 GTSNPN, CDR2 SVGIG (reference sequence). In nucleotides, the CDR3 is TGTGCCTGGAGCGCTAAGGGGTCCGAAAAACTGTTTTTT. This translates into CAWSAKGSEKLFF.

The V gene is TRBV7-6, the J gene TRBJ2-5, with TRBD1 identical over 8 bases. The junction had 6 bases not matched to a gene; V was cut back by 5 bases and J by 7 bases. Germline loops: CDR1 SGHVS, CDR2 FNYEAQ. The CDR3 runs to 13 residues. The CDR3 DNA reads as TGTGCCAGCAGCGGGACAGGCTTGGGGACCCAGTACTTC. Its translation: CASSGTGLGTQYF.

CDR3 residues: CASSGSGVFNTGELFF. CDR3 nucleotide sequence: TGTGCCAGCAGCGGTAGCGGGGTCTTCAACACCGGGGAGCTGTTTTTT. The chain carries TRBV11-2 and TRBJ2-2; the match to TRBD2 covers 8 bases. This CDR3 is built from 16 residues. Unmatched junction bases numbered 7, after V lost 5 bases and J lost 2 bases. Germline V gives CDR1 SGHAT, CDR2 FQNNGV.

The chain combines TRBV2 with TRBJ2-3, with 9 nucleotides matching TRBD2. This CDR3 spans 14 amino acids. Germline values: CDR1 SNHLY, CDR2 FYNNEI. Unmatched junction bases numbered 8, after V lost 9 bases and J lost 4 bases. CDR3 region: CASLRGGGSDTQYF. DNA of the CDR3: TGTGCCAGTTTGCGGGGGGGCGGCTCAGATACGCAGTATTTT.

V and J are TRBV29-1 and TRBJ1-5; 7 bases agree with TRBD1. CDR3 size: 13 residues. In germline, CDR1 is SQVTM, CDR2 ANQGSEA. Trimming at V came to 6 bases and at J to 5 bases, leaving 7 bases not matched to a gene. The CDR3, as DNA: TGCAGCGTCGCTACAGGGGTTGATCAGCCCCAGCATTTT. Translated, it gives CSVATGVDQPQHF.

This chain joins TRBV24-1 and TRBJ2-5; 9 bases are shared with TRBD1. V shed 3 bases and J 7 bases; nucleotides not matched to a gene: 8. The germline gives CDR1 KGHDR, CDR2 SFDVKD. CDR3 length: 15 residues. The CDR3 DNA reads TGTGCCACCAGTGATCCGCGACAGGGGGTTGGGACCCAGTACTTC. The encoded protein is CATSDPRQGVGTQYF.

The gene calls are TRBV3-1 (or the pseudogene TRBV3-2) and TRBJ2-1; weak D call: TRBD1 (6 bases). The CDR3 sequence is 14 residues long. The germline V gene has CDR1 LGHDT and CDR2 YNNKEL (reference sequence). Trimming removed 3 bases from V and 7 bases from J, with 13 bases in between. The CDR3 region is CASSQRTVRNEQFF. The CDR3 DNA reads TGTGCCAGCAGCCAGCGGACAGTTCGTAATGAGCAGTTCTTC.

The CDR3 sequence: CASSPSGGGTDTQYF. The CDR3 nucleotides read TGTGCCAGCAGCCCCAGCGGGGGTGGCACAGATACGCAGTATTTT. V and J are TRBV7-9 and TRBJ2-3; 8 bases are a match to TRBD2. CDR3 length: 15 residues. The trim removed 5 bases at V and 1 base at J, leaving 5 bases unmatched. Germline assignment: CDR1 SEHNR and CDR2 FQNEAQ (reference sequence).

V and J are TRBV15 and TRBJ1-4; D gene ambiguous. CDR1 is LNHNV and CDR2 is YYDKDF in the germline V gene (reference sequence). CDR3 size: 16 residues. Trimming took off 0 bases at V and 4 bases at J, with 12 bases between the two ends. The CDR3 loop is CATSRDPHGFNEKLFF. The DNA for the CDR3 is TGTGCCACCAGCAGAGACCCCCACGGGTTTAATGAAAAACTGTTTTTT.